The entry below gives a single T cell receptor (beta chain) sequence along with its context. Its antigen is still unknown. No much larger clonotype is one base removed from it; base qualities were not supplied. These data come from a study of cytomegalovirus exposure and HLA in healthy donors listed by TCRdb under 2017. Study-wide context: An earlier analysis of 587 of the donors reported 276 Gb of sequence data and around 100 million unique TCR beta sequences obtained from about 180 million T cells. Among 350 to 400 genotyped donors of the cohort, an average of around 240,000 unique TCR beta nucleotide sequences were sequenced per donor, roughly a sixth of them non-productive. In an earlier analysis of 587 of the donors, high-throughput TCR beta sequencing was used to judge whether each TCR beta V gene segment behaved as functional or pseudogenic. The aim of the study was to test whether cataloging public T cell receptors could identify signatures of past pathogen exposure. HLA typing covered class I and class II loci at four-digit resolution. A later genetic analysis took genome-wide SNP genotypes for about 60% of the roughly 670 donors and used that subset as a discovery cohort. The number of donors typed differed by locus, with about 629-640 for A, B, C, DRB1 and DQB1, around 560 for DQA1, some 570 for DPA1, and 450 to 480 for DPB1. A separate validation cohort of approximately 130 different subjects was used in addition to the approximately 640-subject first cohort. Rather than using new phenotypic data, the later analysis identified candidate immune exposures from TCR beta sequences and from how often those sequences occurred across donors. The study used immunosequencing to profile the T cell repertoires of 600 to 850 subjects and linked those repertoires to cytomegalovirus serostatus. Several DR-DQ haplotypes were treated as single units for association and clustering because of strong linkage in the cohort. Of the roughly 430 genotyped donors, about 80% fell in the genetic ancestry cluster associated with self-reported Caucasian donors. Roughly 310 gigabases of sequencing data and approximately 85 million unique TCR sequences were included in an early release covering several hundred HLA-typed donors. High-throughput TCR immunosequencing, statistical association of individual TCRs with disease status, and machine learning were combined to predict cytomegalovirus infection status. Donor age, sex, ethnicity and CMV serostatus were collected together with the repertoire data. All discovery cohort repertoires had been generated using a single sequencing platform. To study patterns of TCR occurrence, a later analysis re-analyzed previously published TCR beta repertoires from 700 or so donors and added high-resolution HLA genotyping.

The cohort comprised some 700 healthy bone marrow donors. At the time of sampling, all cohort members were nominally healthy, though unrecorded immune exposures were likely present. The donor tested CMV seropositive and was one of the 289 seropositive cohort members. A peripheral blood sample was collected from each donor, and TCR beta sequencing was performed on peripheral blood mononuclear cells. The Qiagen DNeasy Blood Extraction Kit was used to extract genomic DNA from the blood cell samples. Study-level results and caveats: A later genetic analysis reported fewer N-insertions in productive TCRs among donors in an Asian-associated ancestry cluster than the roughly 620-donor mean. The classifier was reported to diagnose cytomegalovirus status with high specificity and sensitivity in both the original cohort and the validation cohort. Compared with equally common non-associated chains, HLA-associated TCR beta chains in a later analysis were more clonally expanded and had lower generation probabilities. A total of around 150 TCR beta chains were listed by the study as associated with cytomegalovirus. For the cohort, immune exposure information was limited to CMV serostatus. A further reported finding was that TCR beta sequences accurately predicted the HLA-A and HLA-B alleles for most subjects in the first cohort. A later analysis found that most CMV-associated TCR beta chains appeared HLA-restricted, with HLA associations seemingly driven largely by CMV exposure. HLA typing was unavailable for some donors at each locus, so association tests used only the typed subset. Three of the identified cytomegalovirus-associated TCR beta chains were confirmed in vitro to be specific for cytomegalovirus antigens. The authors suggested that the approach could potentially be generalized to other disease states and immunological phenotypes. Several of the top co-occurrence clusters appeared to be linked to parvovirus B19, influenza, CMV and Epstein-Barr virus, according to a later analysis. A cluster of highly shared sequence variants was judged likely to represent a technical artifact of the sequencing pipeline. Across donors, most TCR sequences were observed very rarely, whereas some public TCRs were present in many individuals. In a later analysis, TCR association rates were found to vary across HLA loci, with the most associated TCRs seen for DRB1 alleles and the fewest for HLA-C alleles. An earlier analysis of around 600 of the donors showed that most TCR beta V segments appeared in productive rearrangements either about 87% or about 30% of the time, which broadly matched IMGT annotations. In this cohort, only TCR beta chains were sequenced, and detectable features were limited by the absence of alpha or paired-chain data. Strong co-occurrence of HLA alleles, especially DR and DQ, made assigning TCR associations to individual alleles difficult. Because the 87-base-pair reads could not distinguish some IMGT-functional V segments, including TRBV6-2 and TRBV6-3, those segments were excluded. Specific HLA alleles were associated with 16,951 TCR beta sequences at a false discovery rate of 0.05 in a later analysis. Presence/absence analyses assumed roughly uniform sequencing depth across donors, an assumption that may not hold. A later genetic analysis associated a missense DCLRE1C variant with V-gene and J-gene trimming of TCR beta chains, and an independent cohort replicated the association. Roughly 15 rarely observed V segments, including chromosome 9 orphons, were excluded from the earlier analysis of just under 600 of the donors because counts were too low. Linkage disequilibrium might explain the correlated functional status among segregating V segments, but an unknown experimental factor could not be ruled out.

The library was produced with the immunoSEQ multiplex PCR assay. For the multiplex PCR, a mixture combining 60 forward primers for TCR Vbeta segments and 13 reverse primers for TCR Jbeta segments was used. Amplification of the CDR3 region of rearranged TCR beta genes was performed with a multiplex PCR assay on genomic DNA. Amplified TCR beta libraries were sequenced as 87-base-pair reads on the Illumina HiSeq System. As for the original processing: A later analysis tallied 75 million to 85 million unique TCR beta chains across the 650 to 750 repertoires, and approximately 9.9 million of those chains were shared by two or more donors. Raw reads were error-corrected and collapsed into unique sequences by a nearest-neighbor algorithm in which closely related sequences were merged to remove PCR and sequencing errors. V, D and J gene segments were assigned by aligning CDR3 sequences to IMGT reference sequences. For a sequence to be retained, a match of at least six nucleotides to both a V gene segment and a J gene segment was required. Rearrangements were called productive when the CDR3 lacked stop codons and stayed in frame with V and J; all others were non-productive. Following IMGT convention, CDR3 was defined as the stretch from the second conserved V-encoded cysteine to the conserved J-encoded phenylalanine. The earlier analysis of fewer than 750 of the donors excluded sequences that lacked an unambiguous match to a single V gene segment. In an earlier analysis of 450 to 700 of the donors, V segments were called functional above 56.7% productive rearrangements and were called segregating when the between-donor standard deviation exceeded 5%. A statistical classification framework was built to diagnose cytomegalovirus status from the catalog of TCR beta chain sequences. V and J gene assignment, in a later analysis, came from comparing TCR nucleotide sequences with IMGT/GENE-DB human TR gene sequences. A later analysis assigned CDR3 sequences and most-parsimonious VDJ recombination scenarios with the TCRdist pipeline. In a later analysis, each TCR beta chain was defined by its CDR3 amino acid sequence together with its V-gene family, and reads without a unique V-gene family were excluded. In a later analysis, 450 to 600 highly shared, low-generation-probability nucleotide sequences were removed to address suspected cross-contamination and a sequencing artifact. In a later analysis, a clonal expansion index was calculated for each public chain from normalized within-repertoire ranks of inferred template counts. A later analysis computed generation probabilities with a VDJ recombination model fitted to out-of-frame rearrangements, and checked the results against IGoR. In a later analysis, TCR-TCR, TCR-HLA and TCR-CMV co-occurrence was scored with hypergeometric tests, and a repertoire-size bias correction was applied to TCR pairs. A later analysis estimated false discovery rates by permuting HLA or CMV assignments 20 times. A later analysis grouped co-occurring TCRs with DBSCAN, adding TCRdist sequence similarity when clustering within HLA-allele-positive subsets. Co-occurrence clustering excluded repertoires with fewer than 30,000 or more than 120,000 public chains, plus five with anomalous nucleotide sharing. In its TCRdb copy, this immuneACCESS table keeps in-frame sequences only and misses some clones. Where compared with another copy, unresolved V genes explain less than half of these, and the others have no known cause. V, J and clone size derive from that table, while D and trimming were established from the DNA sequence. This sample holds 100,000 to 150,000 clones; over 75% were observed only once. 3.5% to 5% of the sample is taken by the ten largest.

The germline V gene gives CDR1 as SGHRS and CDR2 as YFSETQ. V is clipped by 0 bases and J by 0 bases, and the sequence between their germline boundaries is 9 bases long. Its CDR3 holds 15 amino acids, cysteine through phenylalanine. Here the CDR3 DNA is all that survives: 45 bases in frame from base 1. The source material was PBMCs. In this chain, TRBV5-1 is recombined with TRBJ1-2; no confident D gene assignment can be made. The receptor was isolated from a male donor in good health and CMV-seropositive. The CDR3 reads as follows: CASSLDAATNYGYTF. The DNA is TGCGCCAGCAGCTTGGACGCGGCTACTAACTATGGCTACACCTTC. This CDR3, with the reference TRBV5-1 and TRBJ1-2 proteins standing in past its ends, gives the full variable domain KAGVTQTPRYLIKTRGQQVTLSCSPISGHRSVSWYQQTPGQGLQFLFEYFSETQRNKGNFPGRFSGRQFSNSRSEMNVSTLELGDSALYLCASSLDAATNYGYTFGSGTRLTVV.